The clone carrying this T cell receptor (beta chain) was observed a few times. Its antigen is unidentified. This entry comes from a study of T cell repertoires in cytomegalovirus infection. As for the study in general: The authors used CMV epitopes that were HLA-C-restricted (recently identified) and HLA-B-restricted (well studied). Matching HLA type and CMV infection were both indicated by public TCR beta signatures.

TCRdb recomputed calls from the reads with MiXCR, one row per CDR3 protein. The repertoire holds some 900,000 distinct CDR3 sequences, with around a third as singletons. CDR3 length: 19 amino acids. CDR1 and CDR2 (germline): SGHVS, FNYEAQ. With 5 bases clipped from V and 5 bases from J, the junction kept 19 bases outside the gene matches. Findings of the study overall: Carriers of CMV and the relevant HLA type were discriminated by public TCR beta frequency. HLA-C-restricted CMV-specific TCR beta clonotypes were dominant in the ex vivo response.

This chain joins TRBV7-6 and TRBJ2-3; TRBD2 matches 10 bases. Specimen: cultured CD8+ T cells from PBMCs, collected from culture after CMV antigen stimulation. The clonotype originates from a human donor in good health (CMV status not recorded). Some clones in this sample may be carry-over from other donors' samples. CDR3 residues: CASSAIRVVAGGGGDTQYF. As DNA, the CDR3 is TGTGCCAGCAGCGCCATAAGAGTGGTAGCGGGGGGCGGTGGAGATACGCAGTATTTT.